The 8 T cell receptor beta chains given below trace back to one sample, sequenced in a study of blood T cell repertoires in COVID-19. The data were produced by immunoSEQ multiplex PCR, yet TCRdb's version contains in-frame clones alone and is incomplete. The sample has 380,000 or so clones, around 84% seen once. Sequenced input: peripheral blood. These receptors came from a human donor with acute or convalescent COVID-19. The donor label of this sample is uncertain.

This clone showed up just once. This chain connects TRBV19 to TRBJ2-7, with 9 bases aligning to TRBD1. Germline CDR1 LNHDA, CDR2 SQIVND (reference sequence). V shed 6 bases and J 7 bases; nucleotides not matched to a gene: 10. The length of the CDR3 is 14 residues. CDR3: CASSQRDRAREQYF. The CDR3, as DNA: TGTGCCAGTAGCCAGCGGGACAGGGCCAGGGAGCAGTACTTC.

The rearrangement uses TRBV28 and TRBJ1-1; TRBD1 matches 7 bases. J lost 4 bases, V lost 2 bases, and 1 base had no gene match. CDR1 and CDR2 from the germline V gene are MDHEN and SYDVKM. This CDR3 comprises 13 residues. CDR3 in DNA: TGTGCCAGCAGTTTACCAGGGGGCACTGAAGCTTTCTTT. Amino acid sequence: CASSLPGGTEAFF.

This clone was observed a few times. The genes are TRBV7-9 and TRBJ1-5, with 8 bases matching TRBD1. This CDR3 has 14 amino acids. The J segment lost 1 base and the V segment lost 5 bases, leaving 1 base of the junction unmatched. Germline assignment: CDR1 SEHNR and CDR2 FQNEAQ (reference sequence). The CDR3, as DNA: TGTGCCAGCAGCCGGACAGGGAGCAATCAGCCCCAGCATTTT. Its protein product is CASSRTGSNQPQHF.

The rearrangement uses TRBV10-3 and TRBJ1-5, with D hard to call. Germline assignment: CDR1 ENHRY and CDR2 SYGVKD. The CDR3 is 12 amino acids. Trimming stripped 8 bases from V and 3 bases from J, with 8 bases between. CDR3 coding DNA: TGTGCCATCTCGGGAGACAATCAGCCCCAGCATTTT. Encoded protein: CAISGDNQPQHF.

This clone showed up just a few times. The chain employs TRBV29-1 and TRBJ1-2; 8 bases agree with TRBD1. The CDR3 covers 14 residues. J gave up 5 bases and V 2 bases, and 7 bases lay outside the gene matches. Germline V gene sequence: CDR1 SQVTM, CDR2 ANQGSEA. CDR3 sequence (DNA): TGCAGCGTTGAAAACTGGCAGGGGGCGTATGGCTACACCTTC. This sequence encodes CSVENWQGAYGYTF.

CDR3 in DNA: TGCGCCAGCAGCGGGACTAGCGGGGGGACTAACTACGAGCAGTACTTC. Encoded protein: CASSGTSGGTNYEQYF. This sequence joins TRBV5-1 and TRBJ2-7, with 15 bases that match TRBD2. CDR1 SGHRS and CDR2 YFSETQ come from the germline V gene. CDR3 size: 16 residues. Losses at the gene ends were 4 bases for V and 3 bases for J; bases not matched to a gene: 5.

A single count supports this clone. The chain recombines TRBV6-6 with TRBJ1-2; perhaps TRBD1 as D (5 bases). Germline assignment: CDR1 MNHNY and CDR2 SVGAGI (reference sequence). The CDR3 is 14 amino acids. Trimming removed 6 bases from V and 4 bases from J, with 15 bases in between. The CDR3 DNA follows: TGTGCCAGCAGGGGGGAGGGGAAGACCTATGGCTACACCTTC. Its translation is CASRGEGKTYGYTF.

The V gene is TRBV19, the J gene TRBJ1-1; weak D call: TRBD1 (6 bases). Trimming removed 6 bases at V and 3 bases at J, with 17 bases between. The CDR3 runs to 15 residues. The V gene's germline CDR1 is LNHDA and CDR2 SQIVND (reference sequence). The CDR3 sequence: CASRTLITGHTEAFF. CDR3 DNA: TGTGCCAGTAGGACGCTAATAACAGGGCACACTGAAGCTTTCTTT.